This T cell receptor (beta chain) was profiled in a study of monozygotic twins with inflammatory bowel disease. In the case of this clonotype: Antigen specificity is unknown.

Study-level findings and limits: T cell subtypes that differed could not be told apart.

CDR1 is SGHVS, CDR2 FQNEAQ, per germline. This CDR3 region has 15 residues. cDNA for each sample came from eight separate reactions. Nested PCRs of approximately 16 and 9 cycles, two in total, were run on TCRalpha and TCRbeta cDNA. TCRdb reanalyzed the 5' RACE reads and collapses them to one entry per CDR3 protein, without DNA. The record lists 95,000 to 110,000 distinct CDR3 sequences, of which the ten most abundant hold 1.5% to 2%. This TCR was recovered from a human donor with ulcerative colitis or Crohn's disease, or a healthy co-twin of an affected twin (not recorded which). The sequenced material came from blood. The chain links TRBV7-8 to TRBJ2-1; TCRdb gives TRBD1 as the D gene, but with no DNA this cannot be confirmed. The chain's CDR3 is CASGRERVSYNEQFF.